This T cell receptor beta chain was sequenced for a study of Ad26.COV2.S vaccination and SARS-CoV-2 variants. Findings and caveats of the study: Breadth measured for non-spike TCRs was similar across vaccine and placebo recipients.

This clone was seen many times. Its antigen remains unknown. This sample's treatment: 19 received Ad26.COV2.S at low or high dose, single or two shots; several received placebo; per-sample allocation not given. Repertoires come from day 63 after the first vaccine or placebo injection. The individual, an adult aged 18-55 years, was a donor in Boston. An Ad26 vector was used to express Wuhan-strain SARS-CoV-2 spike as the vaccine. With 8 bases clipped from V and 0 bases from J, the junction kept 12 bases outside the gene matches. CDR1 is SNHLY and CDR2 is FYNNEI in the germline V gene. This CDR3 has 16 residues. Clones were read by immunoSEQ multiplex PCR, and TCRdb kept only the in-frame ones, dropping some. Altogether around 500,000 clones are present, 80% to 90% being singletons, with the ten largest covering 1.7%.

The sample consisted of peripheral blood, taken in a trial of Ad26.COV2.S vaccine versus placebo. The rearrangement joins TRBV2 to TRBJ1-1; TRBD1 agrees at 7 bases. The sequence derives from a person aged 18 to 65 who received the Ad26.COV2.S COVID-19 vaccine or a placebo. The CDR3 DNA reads TGTGCCAGCGGTGGCAGGATGAGGGGGCTGAACACTGAAGCTTTCTTT. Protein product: CASGGRMRGLNTEAFF.